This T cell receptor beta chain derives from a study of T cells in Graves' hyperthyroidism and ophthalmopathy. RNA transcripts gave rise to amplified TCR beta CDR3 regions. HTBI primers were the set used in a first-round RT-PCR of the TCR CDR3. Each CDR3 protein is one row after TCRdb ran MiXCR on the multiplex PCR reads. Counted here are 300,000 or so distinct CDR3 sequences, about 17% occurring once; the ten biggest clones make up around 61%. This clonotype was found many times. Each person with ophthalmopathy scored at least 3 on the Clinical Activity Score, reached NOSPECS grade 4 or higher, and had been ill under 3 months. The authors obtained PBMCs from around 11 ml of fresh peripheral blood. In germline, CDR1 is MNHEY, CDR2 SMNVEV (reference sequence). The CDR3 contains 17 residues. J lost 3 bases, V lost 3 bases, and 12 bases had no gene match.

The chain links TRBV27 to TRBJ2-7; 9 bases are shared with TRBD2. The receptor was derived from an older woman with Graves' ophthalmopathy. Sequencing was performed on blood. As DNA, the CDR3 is TGTGCCAGCAGTTTCTCCCCGCCTAGCGGGATTAACTACGAGCAGTACTTC. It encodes CASSFSPPSGINYEQYF.